The clone carrying this TCR beta chain was seen a handful of times. Its antigen is still unknown. These data are taken from a study of T cells after yellow fever vaccination. Study-level findings and limits: After the booster, 96% of CD4 and about 90% of CD8 primary-response clones were re-detected.

UMIs and a universal primer site were added when TCR cDNA was made by 5'RACE template switching. MiXCR, applied by TCRdb to the 5' RACE reads, yields one record per CDR3 protein. The sample includes about 340,000 distinct CDR3 sequences, approximately 12% of them seen just once. The sample was CD4+ T cells sorted from PBMCs, taken 15 days after the yellow fever booster vaccination. This receptor was identified in a man aged 18 to 30 who received the YFV17D yellow fever vaccine.

The CDR3 here is CSASGSGRSTDTQYF. CDR3 coding DNA: TGCAGTGCCAGTGGTAGCGGGAGGAGCACAGATACGCAGTATTTT. The chain combines TRBV20-1 with TRBJ2-3; 10 nucleotides match TRBD2. Germline trimming cut 6 bases from V and 0 bases from J; bases unmatched to any gene: 6. CDR3 length equals 15 residues. Looked up from germline, CDR1 is DFQATT and CDR2 is SNEGSKA (reference sequence).